The sequence of this T cell receptor beta chain was determined in a study of blood T cells in healthy people across ages. CDR1 and CDR2 from the germline V gene are SGHRS and YFSETQ. The V and J ends lost 4 bases and 0 bases respectively, with 10 bases between them. This CDR3 has 15 residues. Combining a sample-barcoded 5' primer with a J-beta primer mix, a second PCR ran for 7 to 11 cycles. Each cDNA molecule carried a tag from a template-switch adaptor that contained 12 random nucleotides. TCRdb re-called the 5' RACE reads with MiXCR, one entry per CDR3 protein. The sample lists hundreds of thousands of distinct CDR3 sequences, roughly 20% seen once, with approximately 20% in the top ten. Isolated PBMCs totaled at least 7 million in each sample. This clonotype was found a few times.

This sequence joins TRBV5-1 and TRBJ1-4, with D uncertain. Sequencing used blood. The clonotype was recovered from a man between 65 and 85 years old in good health. For the CDR3, the DNA is TGCGCCAGCAGCCCTGAGGGTGCAACTAATGAAAAACTGTTTTTT. The encoded protein is CASSPEGATNEKLFF.